One and the same sample provided the 8 T cell receptor beta chains below, sequenced in a study of cytotoxic CD8 clonotypes in ibrutinib-treated CLL. The repertoire was sequenced with immunoSEQ multiplex PCR; TCRdb's copy has only in-frame clones and lacks some. The data show about 300,000 clones, with 67% seen just once and around 6.5% held by the top ten. The source material was PBMCs, sampled after 36 months of ibrutinib treatment. These receptors originate from a human donor with chronic lymphocytic leukemia.

J is TRBJ2-7 and V is TRBV5-1; tentative D call: TRBD1 (6 bases). V was cut by 4 bases and J by 2 bases, with 13 bases left in between. The CDR3 sequence is 14 residues long. The V gene's germline CDR1 is SGHRS and CDR2 YFSETQ. CDR3 region: CASSLTGITYEQYF. CDR3 nucleotides: TGCGCCAGCAGCCTGACAGGTATTACCTACGAGCAGTACTTC.

This clone was observed a few times. The rearrangement joins TRBV7-9 to TRBJ2-2, with unresolved D. The CDR3 contains 15 residues. V was pared by 1 base and J by 1 base, with 7 bases between. Germline CDR1 and CDR2: SEHNR and FQNEAQ (reference sequence). The CDR3 DNA sequence: TGTGCCAGCAGCTTAGATTTGGGGAACACCGGGGAGCTGTTTTTT. It specifies CASSLDLGNTGELFF. Looking up the rest from reference TRBV7-9 and TRBJ2-2 gives the full variable domain: DTGVSQNPRHKITKRGQNVTFRCDPISEHNRLYWYRQTLGQGPEFLTYFQNEAQLEKSRLLSDRFSAERPKGSFSTLEIQRTEQGDSAMYLCASSLDLGNTGELFFGEGSRLTVL.

V usage is TRBV27 and J usage is TRBJ2-1; TRBD2 agrees at 7 bases. V lost 6 bases to trimming and J lost 5 bases; unmatched junction nucleotides: 13. From germline, CDR1 is MNHEY and CDR2 SMNVEV (reference sequence). The CDR3 sequence is 16 residues long. CDR3 amino acids: CASSPIWRGSDNEQFF. The DNA for the CDR3 is TGTGCCAGCAGCCCGATTTGGCGGGGGAGCGACAATGAGCAGTTCTTC.

This clone was counted a single time. This chain links TRBV12-5 with TRBJ2-1, with no clear D. The length of the CDR3 is 12 residues. Germline V gene lookup returns CDR1 LGHNT and CDR2 FRNRAP. V lost 6 bases and J 10 bases, leaving 13 bases between the germline ends. Here the CDR3 DNA reads TGTGCTAGTGGCCCCGCTAGGAGCGAGCAGTTCTTC. Translating it yields CASGPARSEQFF.

The chain is built from TRBV4-1 and TRBJ2-7, with TRBD2 matching 10 bases. The CDR3 runs to 15 residues. Losses at the gene ends were 4 bases for V and 2 bases for J; bases not matched to a gene: 5. CDR1 and CDR2 (germline): MGHRA, YSYEKL. CDR3 sequence: CASSPGLASTYEQYF. The DNA for the CDR3 is TGCGCCAGCAGCCCGGGACTAGCGTCAACCTACGAGCAGTACTTC.

The rearrangement joins TRBV11-2 to TRBJ2-2; D gene ambiguous. The CDR3 contains 13 residues. Between the trimmed V and J ends, which lost 1 base and 5 bases, there was a span of 5 bases. Germline CDR1 SGHAT, CDR2 FQNNGV. The CDR3 DNA sequence: TGTGCCAGCAGCTTAGTCGAGACCGGGGAGCTGTTTTTT. This sequence encodes CASSLVETGELFF.

The chain is built from TRBV27 and TRBJ2-1, with a weak D call TRBD2 (5 bases). The CDR3 totals 15 residues. The V end was cut by 6 bases, the J end by 0 bases, with 12 bases between. CDR1 is MNHEY and CDR2 is SMNVEV in the germline V gene (reference sequence). The CDR3 nucleotides read TGTGCCAGCAGCACGGGGTCTAGCTCCTACAATGAGCAGTTCTTC. Its protein is CASSTGSSSYNEQFF.

This clone was detected a few times. This chain connects TRBV28 to TRBJ1-1, with D hard to call. CDR1 and CDR2 from the germline V gene are MDHEN and SYDVKM. V dropped 4 bases and J dropped 1 base, with 1 base sitting between them. This CDR3 contains 11 residues. The DNA of the CDR3 is TGTGCCAGCAGTTGGAACACTGAAGCTTTCTTT. Residues: CASSWNTEAFF.